This T cell receptor (beta chain) appears in the sequencing data of a study of blood T cell repertoires in COVID-19. J gave up 2 bases and V 9 bases, and 8 bases lay outside the gene matches. CDR1 and CDR2 from the germline V gene are KGHDR and SFDVKD. The length of the CDR3 is 15 residues. This table comes from immunoSEQ multiplex PCR, and its TCRdb copy is limited to in-frame clones, with some not included. The sample consists of 200,000 to 250,000 clones, approximately 87% of them appearing once. The chain uses TRBV24-1 and TRBJ2-3; 9 bases align to TRBD2. Material: PBMCs or T cells enriched from blood (not recorded which). The TCR sequence derives from a woman between 45 and 60 years old in a cohort exposed to, infected with or recovered from COVID-19 (not recorded which). The CDR3 sequence: CATERSGGTTDTQYF. CDR3 nucleotides: TGTGCCACCGAACGTAGCGGGGGTACCACAGATACGCAGTATTTT.